This T cell receptor (beta chain) is from a study of TIL therapy for anti-PD-1-resistant metastatic lung cancer. Comment on this clone: Germline and junction disagree at one end, which may indicate a read error. Other nucleotide sequences in the sample specify the same CDR3.

The libraries were made with immunoSEQ v3. Using immunoSEQ multiplex PCR, the repertoire was profiled, and TCRdb retains in-frame clones only, with some absent. Of under 2,500 clones in the sample, 73% were seen once. Time point denoted: pre-treatment sample, taken before nivolumab and TIL therapy. Pleural nodules or supraclavicular lymph nodes made up most of the excised metastases sampled. Tumor harvest preceded PD-1/PD-L1 blockade, followed by nivolumab treatment. The germline gives CDR1 SGDLS, CDR2 YYNGEE. This CDR3 contains 16 residues. The clonotype originates from a person aged 25 to 80 with non-small cell lung cancer. Some clones in this sample may be carry-over from other donors' samples. Here the sequenced sample was tumor tissue, taken at baseline. The rearrangement joins TRBV9 to TRBJ2-3; D possibly matches TRBD1 or TRBD2 (6 bases each). CDR3: CASSVGGSPGTDTQYF. The CDR3 nucleotides read TGCGCCAGCAGCGTAGGGGGGTCCCCGGGGACAGATACGCAGTATTTT.